This T cell receptor (beta chain) derives from a study of vaccination effects on CD4 cells after COVID-19. Study-wide background: Relative to the second dose, post-vaccine samples were obtained a median of 72 days later.

The length of the CDR3 is 16 residues. CDR1 SGHRS and CDR2 YFSETQ come from the germline V gene. Trimming at V came to 5 bases and at J to 1 base, leaving 4 bases not matched to a gene. Regarding the study as a whole: Early post-infection timepoints were missing from the study, which also had few convalescent patients.

Peptide-pool stimulation followed by sequencing identified expanded antigen-specific CD4+ clonotypes in the ViraFEST assay. CD4+ T cell isolation took place after 10 days of culture. The cohort was immunized with two doses of either the BNT162b2 or mRNA-1273 vaccine. Vaccine recipients, nucleocapsid antibody negative, had no prior SARS-CoV-2 infection. Each culture had half its medium swapped for IL-2 medium on days 3 and 7. Details on this clone: As yet, its antigen is unknown.

The protocol was immunoSEQ multiplex PCR, while the TCRdb copy is restricted to in-frame clones and leaves out a portion. Among some 27,000 clones listed, more than 60% were seen once. The rearrangement links TRBV5-1 to TRBJ2-7; 15 bases match TRBD2. Sequenced material: CD4+ T cells from PBMCs cultured with HCoV-NL63 spike peptides, taken after COVID-19 vaccination. This sequence was found in a human donor who received a COVID-19 vaccine. CDR3 DNA sequence: TGCGCCAGCAGGAGGACTAGCGGGGGGGCGTCCTACGAGCAGTACTTC. This encodes CASRRTSGGASYEQYF.